In its sample, the clone carrying this T cell receptor (beta chain) was seen many times. The data belong to a study of T-cell reconstitution after alpha-beta-depleted transplantation in children. Preparing the TCRbeta library involved the use of unique molecular identifiers. From the PCR reads, TCRdb called clonotypes with MiXCR, one entry per CDR3 protein. The table lists under 140,000 distinct CDR3 sequences, over 9% of them singletons. The CDR3 is 18 amino acids. From germline, CDR1 is SGHNT and CDR2 YENEEA. The ends lost 3 bases at V and 2 bases at J; junction bases unmatched: 11. V is TRBV11-3 and J is TRBJ2-3, with 10 bases lining up with TRBD2. The sequence derives from a human donor who donated a stem cell graft to a child with acute lymphoblastic leukemia. The sample consisted of PBMCs from the stem cell graft donor, taken from the stem cell graft. The DNA of the CDR3 is TGTGCCAGCAGCTTCCCAAAGAGGACTAGCGGATACACAGATACGCAGTATTTT. Protein: CASSFPKRTSGYTDTQYF.